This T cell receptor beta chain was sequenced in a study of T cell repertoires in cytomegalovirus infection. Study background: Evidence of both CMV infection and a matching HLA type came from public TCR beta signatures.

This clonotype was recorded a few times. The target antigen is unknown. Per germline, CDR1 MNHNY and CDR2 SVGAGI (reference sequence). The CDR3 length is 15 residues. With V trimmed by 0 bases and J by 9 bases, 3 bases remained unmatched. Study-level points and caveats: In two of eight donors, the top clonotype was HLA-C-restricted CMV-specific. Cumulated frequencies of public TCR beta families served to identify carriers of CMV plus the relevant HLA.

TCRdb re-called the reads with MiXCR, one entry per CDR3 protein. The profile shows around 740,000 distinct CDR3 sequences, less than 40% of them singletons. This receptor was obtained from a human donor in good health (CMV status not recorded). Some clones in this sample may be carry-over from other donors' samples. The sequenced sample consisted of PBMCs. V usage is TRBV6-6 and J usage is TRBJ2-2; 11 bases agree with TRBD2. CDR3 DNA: TGTGCCAGCAGTTACTCTAGCGGGGGGGCCAGGGAGCTGTTTTTT. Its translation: CASSYSSGGARELFF.